This T cell receptor (beta chain) is drawn from a study of early T cells in non-severe SARS-CoV-2 infection. Study-wide context: Sequencing was performed on bulk RNA from unsorted whole blood, leaving chains unpaired.

Attached unique molecular identifiers marked individual cDNA molecules. TCRdb itself ran the 5' RACE reads through MiXCR, one entry per CDR3 protein. The sample consists of fewer than 95,000 distinct CDR3 sequences, roughly 15% of them appearing once. Whole-study results and caveats: There was a bias toward anti-spike CD8 responses in VDJdb matching, which missed private and CD4 specificities.

This CDR3 has 13 residues. Per the germline V gene, CDR1 is SQVTM and CDR2 is ANQGSEA. Trimming shortened V by 6 bases and J by 0 bases, and 11 bases separated the two germline ends. This clonotype has at least ten counts. The antigen is undetermined. This clonotype was sampled from an adult who was a healthcare worker with PCR-confirmed SARS-CoV-2 infection or an uninfected control (not recorded which). The material sequenced was whole blood, taken at baseline. The chain is built from TRBV29-1 and TRBJ2-5; D gene unclear. The CDR3 region has the DNA TGCAGCGTCGAGAAAATGTACCAAGAGACCCAGTACTTC. Protein: CSVEKMYQETQYF.